These T cell receptor beta chains were read from a single sample in a study of T cell responses to AZD1222 COVID-19 vaccine. Assay used: immunoSEQ multiplex PCR; TCRdb lists only in-frame clones, some missing. This sample has about 130,000 clones; roughly 94% occur once, and the top ten carry less than 2%. Here the sequenced sample was peripheral blood, taken on day 0 of AZD1222 vaccination. The source of these receptors is an adult in good health. Both conserved end residues are part of each CDR3. D genes are given only for firm matches. A row's size may be missing; if present it is once, few, many or a size class.

d_call: NA; v_call: TRBV9; clone_size: NA; j_call: TRBJ1-2; cdr3_aa: CASSPGGADYGYTF; cdr3_nt: TGTGCCAGCAGCCCGGGGGGGGCGGACTATGGCTACACCTTC
d_call: NA; v_call: TRBV9; clone_size: NA; j_call: TRBJ1-6; cdr3_aa: CASSASTYNSPLHF; cdr3_nt: TGTGCCAGCAGCGCCAGTACCTATAATTCACCCCTCCACTTT
d_call: NA; v_call: TRBV10-3; clone_size: NA; j_call: TRBJ1-1; cdr3_aa: CAISESREVTEAFF; cdr3_nt: TGTGCCATCAGTGAATCCAGGGAGGTCACTGAAGCTTTCTTT
d_call: TRBD1; v_call: TRBV7-2; clone_size: NA; j_call: TRBJ2-5; cdr3_aa: CASSLAGTEQETQYF; cdr3_nt: TGTGCCAGCAGCTTAGCCGGGACAGAGCAAGAGACCCAGTACTTC
d_call: NA; v_call: TRBV5-1; clone_size: NA; j_call: TRBJ1-2; cdr3_aa: CASSSAPSSNYGYTF; cdr3_nt: TGCGCCAGCAGCTCGGCCCCCTCTTCTAACTATGGCTACACCTTC
d_call: NA; v_call: TRBV21-1; clone_size: NA; j_call: TRBJ1-5; cdr3_aa: CASSNPRTYSNQPQHF; cdr3_nt: TGTGCCAGCAGCAACCCACGAACTTATAGCAATCAGCCCCAGCATTTT
d_call: NA; v_call: TRBV7-6; clone_size: NA; j_call: TRBJ2-3; cdr3_aa: CASNVGRSTDTQYF; cdr3_nt: TGTGCCAGCAATGTTGGGCGGAGCACAGATACGCAGTATTTT
d_call: NA; v_call: TRBV2; clone_size: few; j_call: TRBJ2-2; cdr3_aa: CASSGDGLNTGELFF; cdr3_nt: TGTGCCAGCAGTGGGGACGGGCTGAACACCGGGGAGCTGTTTTTT
d_call: NA; v_call: TRBV5-4; clone_size: NA; j_call: TRBJ2-1; cdr3_aa: CASSWGGNNEQFF; cdr3_nt: TGTGCCAGCAGCTGGGGCGGCAACAATGAGCAGTTCTTC
d_call: TRBD2; v_call: TRBV27; clone_size: NA; j_call: TRBJ2-3; cdr3_aa: CASSPLTSGGAKDTQYF; cdr3_nt: TGTGCCAGCAGTCCCTTAACTAGCGGGGGGGCCAAAGATACGCAGTATTTT
d_call: TRBD1; v_call: TRBV28; clone_size: NA; j_call: TRBJ1-2; cdr3_aa: CASSPPTGGGYGYTF; cdr3_nt: TGTGCCAGCAGTCCCCCCACAGGGGGTGGCTATGGCTACACCTTC
d_call: TRBD1; v_call: TRBV28; clone_size: NA; j_call: TRBJ2-4; cdr3_aa: CASSHMTGGIGIQYF; cdr3_nt: TGTGCCAGCAGTCACATGACAGGGGGCATTGGCATTCAGTACTTC
d_call: NA; v_call: TRBV29-1; clone_size: NA; j_call: TRBJ2-3; cdr3_aa: CSVDDGSDTQYF; cdr3_nt: TGCAGCGTTGACGACGGTTCAGATACGCAGTATTTT
d_call: TRBD2; v_call: TRBV19; clone_size: few; j_call: TRBJ2-3; cdr3_aa: CALDRGAGGHPSTDTQYF; cdr3_nt: TGTGCTCTGGACCGGGGAGCGGGGGGCCACCCCAGCACAGATACGCAGTATTTT
d_call: NA; v_call: TRBV7-7; clone_size: NA; j_call: TRBJ2-2; cdr3_aa: CASSSGGNTGELFF; cdr3_nt: TGTGCTAGCAGCTCCGGGGGCAACACCGGGGAGCTGTTTTTT
d_call: NA; v_call: TRBV11-2; clone_size: NA; j_call: TRBJ1-5; cdr3_aa: CASSLTAYSNQPQHF; cdr3_nt: TGTGCCAGCAGCTTAACAGCTTATAGCAATCAGCCCCAGCATTTT
d_call: NA; v_call: TRBV5-1; clone_size: NA; j_call: TRBJ2-1; cdr3_aa: CASSLRQDNEQFF; cdr3_nt: TGCGCCAGCAGCTTGAGGCAAGACAATGAGCAGTTCTTC
d_call: NA; v_call: TRBV5-6; clone_size: NA; j_call: TRBJ2-7; cdr3_aa: CASSFRVHEQYF; cdr3_nt: TGTGCCAGCAGCTTTCGTGTCCACGAGCAGTACTTC
d_call: NA; v_call: TRBV15; clone_size: NA; j_call: TRBJ1-4; cdr3_aa: CATSRFGSNEKLFF; cdr3_nt: TGTGCCACCAGCAGATTTGGGAGTAATGAAAAACTGTTTTTT
d_call: NA; v_call: TRBV27; clone_size: NA; j_call: TRBJ1-1; cdr3_aa: CASRLTEFMNTEAFF; cdr3_nt: TGTGCCAGCAGATTGACGGAGTTTATGAACACTGAAGCTTTCTTT
d_call: NA; v_call: TRBV12-3/TRBV12-4; clone_size: few; j_call: TRBJ1-2; cdr3_aa: CASSWDGYYGYTF; cdr3_nt: TGTGCCAGCAGTTGGGACGGCTACTATGGCTACACCTTC
d_call: TRBD1; v_call: TRBV9; clone_size: NA; j_call: TRBJ2-5; cdr3_aa: CASSPVGQGVGETQYF; cdr3_nt: TGTGCCAGCAGCCCCGTTGGACAGGGGGTGGGTGAGACCCAGTACTTC
d_call: NA; v_call: TRBV11-1; clone_size: NA; j_call: TRBJ1-2; cdr3_aa: CASRPNRGSPYGYTF; cdr3_nt: TGTGCCAGCAGACCTAATAGGGGGTCTCCCTATGGCTACACCTTC
d_call: TRBD2; v_call: TRBV7-2; clone_size: once; j_call: TRBJ2-3; cdr3_aa: CASSVTSGGTDTQYF; cdr3_nt: TGTGCCAGCAGCGTGACTAGCGGGGGGACAGATACGCAGTATTTT
d_call: TRBD2; v_call: TRBV19; clone_size: NA; j_call: TRBJ2-7; cdr3_aa: CASSGGERPYEQYF; cdr3_nt: TGTGCCAGTAGCGGGGGGGAGAGACCCTACGAGCAGTACTTC
d_call: NA; v_call: TRBV3-1/TRBV3-2; clone_size: once; j_call: TRBJ2-5; cdr3_aa: CASSQERAGPQAGSQYF; cdr3_nt: TGTGCCAGCAGCCAAGAACGGGCAGGCCCGCAGGCGGGGTCCCAGTACTTC
d_call: NA; v_call: TRBV6-2/TRBV6-3; clone_size: NA; j_call: TRBJ2-7; cdr3_aa: CASSSKKYEQYF; cdr3_nt: TGTGCCAGCAGCTCGAAGAAGTACGAGCAGTACTTC
d_call: NA; v_call: TRBV11-2; clone_size: NA; j_call: TRBJ2-7; cdr3_aa: CASSPLPYDGYEQYF; cdr3_nt: TGTGCCAGCAGCCCTCTCCCTTACGACGGCTACGAGCAGTACTTC
d_call: NA; v_call: TRBV7-2; clone_size: NA; j_call: TRBJ2-7; cdr3_aa: CASSLAGMSYEQYF; cdr3_nt: TGTGCCAGCAGCTTGGCGGGGATGAGCTACGAGCAGTACTTC
d_call: NA; v_call: TRBV10-3; clone_size: NA; j_call: TRBJ1-4; cdr3_aa: CAISESTAAKDLNEKLFF; cdr3_nt: TGTGCCATCAGTGAGTCGACGGCGGCGAAAGACCTTAATGAAAAACTGTTTTTT
d_call: NA; v_call: TRBV27; clone_size: NA; j_call: TRBJ1-1; cdr3_aa: CASSLYQDRNTEAFF; cdr3_nt: TGTGCCAGCAGTTTATATCAGGACCGGAACACTGAAGCTTTCTTT
d_call: NA; v_call: TRBV5-4; clone_size: NA; j_call: TRBJ2-7; cdr3_aa: CASSAQGRAEQYF; cdr3_nt: TGTGCCAGCAGCGCCCAAGGGCGGGCCGAGCAGTACTTC
d_call: NA; v_call: TRBV18; clone_size: NA; j_call: TRBJ1-4; cdr3_aa: CASSLRGREKLFF; cdr3_nt: TGTGCCAGCTCCCTCAGGGGTCGAGAAAAACTGTTTTTT
d_call: TRBD2; v_call: TRBV6-6; clone_size: NA; j_call: TRBJ2-3; cdr3_aa: CASSYPLGGEDTQYF; cdr3_nt: TGTGCCAGCAGTTACCCCTTGGGAGGGGAAGATACGCAGTATTTT
d_call: TRBD2; v_call: TRBV28; clone_size: NA; j_call: TRBJ2-1; cdr3_aa: CASSLGLANSYNEQFF; cdr3_nt: TGTGCCAGCAGTTTAGGACTAGCGAATTCCTACAATGAGCAGTTCTTC
d_call: NA; v_call: TRBV12-5; clone_size: NA; j_call: TRBJ1-1; cdr3_aa: CASGLGGAQLAFF; cdr3_nt: TGTGCTAGTGGTTTGGGCGGGGCTCAGTTAGCTTTCTTT
d_call: TRBD1; v_call: TRBV19; clone_size: NA; j_call: TRBJ1-2; cdr3_aa: CASSPLSTGDYGYTF; cdr3_nt: TGTGCCAGTAGTCCACTTTCGACAGGGGACTATGGCTACACCTTC
d_call: TRBD1; v_call: TRBV27; clone_size: NA; j_call: TRBJ1-6; cdr3_aa: CASSIRQGGENSPLHF; cdr3_nt: TGTGCCAGCAGCATCAGACAGGGTGGTGAGAATTCACCCCTCCACTTT
d_call: NA; v_call: TRBV6-5; clone_size: NA; j_call: TRBJ1-2; cdr3_aa: CASSYADRPTYGYTF; cdr3_nt: TGTGCCAGCAGTTACGCGGACAGACCAACCTATGGCTACACCTTC
d_call: NA; v_call: TRBV7-9; clone_size: NA; j_call: TRBJ1-2; cdr3_aa: CASSLGDYGYTF; cdr3_nt: TGTGCCAGCAGCTTGGGGGACTATGGCTACACCTTC
d_call: TRBD2; v_call: TRBV11-1; clone_size: NA; j_call: TRBJ2-5; cdr3_aa: CASSSSGGYQETQYF; cdr3_nt: TGTGCCAGCAGCAGTAGCGGGGGTTACCAAGAGACCCAGTACTTC
d_call: NA; v_call: TRBV2; clone_size: NA; j_call: TRBJ2-5; cdr3_aa: CASSWTIQETQYF; cdr3_nt: TGTGCCAGCAGTTGGACGATCCAAGAGACCCAGTACTTC
d_call: TRBD1; v_call: TRBV11-2; clone_size: once; j_call: TRBJ1-3; cdr3_aa: CASSFGTDSGNTIYF; cdr3_nt: TGTGCCAGCAGCTTCGGGACAGACTCTGGAAACACCATATATTTT